The 21 T cell receptor beta chains reported below all come from one sample, sequenced in a study of T cell responses to AZD1222 COVID-19 vaccine. TCRdb keeps only in-frame clones here, not all; method: immunoSEQ multiplex PCR. Of more than 95,000 clones in the sample, 92% were seen once. Sequenced here: peripheral blood, sampled on day 0 of AZD1222 vaccination. All receptors come from an adult in good health.

The genes are TRBV18 and TRBJ2-3; TRBD2 matches 12 bases. The length of the CDR3 is 21 residues. Germline CDR1 is KGHSH and CDR2 is LQKENI. V lost 5 bases, J lost 2 bases, and 20 bases stayed unmatched. The DNA of the CDR3 is TGTGCCAGCTCATTAAAGGGACTAGCGGGCGTTTTATCCCCGAACACAGATACGCAGTATTTT. Its protein is CASSLKGLAGVLSPNTDTQYF.

The DNA of the CDR3 is TGTGCCAGCAGTTACTCCGGGGACATTACTGGAAACACCATATATTTT. This gives the protein CASSYSGDITGNTIYF. The J gene is TRBJ1-3, the V gene TRBV6-6; weak D call: TRBD1 (6 bases). Germline values: CDR1 MNHNY, CDR2 SVGAGI (reference sequence). Trimming removed 0 bases at V and 2 bases at J, with 11 bases between. CDR3 length equals 16 residues.

The table lists this clone with a count of one. This rearrangement joins TRBV21-1 to TRBJ2-5. TRBV21-1 is labeled a pseudogene. The CDR3 loop spans 14 amino acids. The CDR3 region has the DNA TGTGCCAGCAGCAATCTGTGGGTTCTAGAGACCCAGTACTTC. Protein sequence: CASSNLWVLETQYF.

DNA of the CDR3: TGCGCCAGCAGCCTAGGACAGGGGGCTAACGGGGAGCTGTTTTTT. Its translation is CASSLGQGANGELFF. The chain uses TRBV5-1 and TRBJ2-2; 11 bases are a match to TRBD1. The ends lost 4 bases at V and 7 bases at J; junction bases unmatched: 6. The CDR3 loop spans 15 amino acids. Germline V lookup: CDR1 SGHRS, CDR2 YFSETQ.

The sample holds one count of this clone. The gene calls are TRBV30 and TRBJ1-3; possible D gene TRBD1, 5 bases. V was trimmed by 4 bases and J by 0 bases, leaving 16 bases between them. Germline assignment: CDR1 GTSNPN and CDR2 SVGIG (reference sequence). This CDR3 contains 16 residues. In DNA, the CDR3 is TGTGCCTGGACCCCAGGTCGGGGGAGCTCTGGAAACACCATATATTTT. This sequence encodes CAWTPGRGSSGNTIYF. Using reference TRBV30 and TRBJ1-3 for the parts outside the CDR3, the full variable domain is SQTIHQWPATLVQPVGSPLSLECTVEGTSNPNLYWYRQAAGRGLQLLFYSVGIGQISSEVPQNLSASRPQDRQFILSSKKLLLSDSGFYLCAWTPGRGSSGNTIYFGEGSWLTVV.

This chain joins TRBV19 and TRBJ1-5; 9 positions match TRBD1. The junction had 11 bases not matched to a gene; V was cut back by 1 base and J by 7 bases. Germline loops: CDR1 LNHDA, CDR2 SQIVND (reference sequence). This CDR3 is built from 17 residues. The CDR3 here is CASSIGPGQGLGQPQHF. The CDR3, as DNA: TGTGCCAGTAGTATAGGTCCGGGACAGGGTTTAGGCCAGCCCCAGCATTTT.

This rearrangement joins TRBV24-1 to TRBJ1-5, with D hard to call. Germline CDR1 and CDR2: KGHDR and SFDVKD. The CDR3 runs 14 residues. Deletions cut 2 bases from V and 7 bases from J, with 11 bases between. This CDR3 reads CATSDSRANQPQHF. The CDR3, as DNA: TGTGCCACCAGTGATTCAAGGGCCAACCAGCCCCAGCATTTT.

This chain uses TRBV21-1 with TRBJ2-2. TRBV21-1 is noted as a pseudogene. The CDR3 is 14 amino acids. DNA for the CDR3: TGTGCCAGCAGCAACGGCCGGGCCACCGGGGAGCTGTTTTTT. This codes for CASSNGRATGELFF.

V usage is TRBV28 and J usage is TRBJ2-6, with TRBD1 matching 11 bases. V lost 6 bases and J lost 0; bases outside the gene matches: 7. The CDR3 consists of 18 residues. Germline V gene data show CDR1 as MDHEN and CDR2 as SYDVKM. The CDR3: CASRYTGTGGSGANVLTF. The CDR3 DNA is TGTGCCAGCAGATATACCGGGACAGGGGGCTCTGGGGCCAACGTCCTGACTTTC.

The chain carries TRBV10-3 and TRBJ2-7, with D maybe TRBD1 (5 bases). The germline V gene has CDR1 ENHRY and CDR2 SYGVKD. This CDR3 has 14 amino acids. V lost 4 bases, J lost 4 bases, and 14 bases lay in between. This CDR3 reads CAISGQGGVYEQYF. In nucleotides, the CDR3 is TGTGCCATCAGTGGGCAGGGTGGGGTTTACGAGCAGTACTTC.

The V call is TRBV5-4, the J call TRBJ1-2, with D maybe TRBD1 (6 bases). The germline V gene encodes CDR1 SGHNT and CDR2 YYREEE (reference sequence). The CDR3 extends over 15 amino acids. Trimming cost V 0 bases and J 2 bases, with 11 bases left between them. Written as DNA, the CDR3 is TGTGCCAGCAGCTTGGGGGGCCAGGGGAACTATGGCTACACCTTC. It encodes CASSLGGQGNYGYTF.

The chain couples TRBV27 to TRBJ1-2, with D possibly being TRBD1 (6 bases). The V gene's germline CDR1 is MNHEY and CDR2 SMNVEV (reference sequence). V dropped 7 bases and J dropped 3 bases, with 18 bases sitting between them. This CDR3 is 15 amino acids long. CDR3 region: CASKSQGSSDYGYTF. The CDR3 DNA sequence: TGTGCCAGCAAATCACAGGGATCATCCGACTATGGCTACACCTTC.

This clone appeared once. The chain carries TRBV27 and TRBJ1-1; D gene unclear. Per germline, CDR1 MNHEY and CDR2 SMNVEV (reference sequence). This CDR3 is 15 amino acids long. V dropped 6 bases and J dropped 5 bases, with 19 bases sitting between them. The CDR3 sequence: CASSPRGRFLTEAFF. The CDR3 nucleotides read TGTGCCAGCAGCCCCCGGGGAAGGTTTTTAACTGAAGCTTTCTTT.

The chain joins TRBV5-6 to TRBJ2-7; no firm D call. Between the trimmed V and J ends, which lost 0 bases and 7 bases, there was a span of 17 bases. Germline-derived CDR1 and CDR2 are SGHDT and YYEEEE. This CDR3 is built from 15 residues. The CDR3 here is CASSLGQVLMGEQYF. In DNA form, the CDR3 reads TGTGCCAGCAGCTTGGGGCAGGTCCTAATGGGGGAGCAGTACTTC.

The rearrangement uses TRBV24-1 and TRBJ1-4; TRBD1 agrees at 8 bases. CDR1 and CDR2 from the germline V gene are KGHDR and SFDVKD. V lost 4 bases to trimming and J lost 5 bases; unmatched junction nucleotides: 5. The CDR3 has 15 amino acids. CDR3 amino acids: CATSDRTGGNEKLFF. CDR3 coding DNA: TGTGCCACCAGTGACCGCACAGGGGGAAATGAAAAACTGTTTTTT.

The V and J genes are TRBV7-9 and TRBJ1-2; D possibly corresponds to TRBD1 (5 bases). The V end was cut by 5 bases, the J end by 6 bases, with 10 bases between. The CDR3 totals 12 residues. Germline V gives CDR1 SEHNR, CDR2 FQNEAQ (reference sequence). The CDR3 sequence is CASSPRGNGYTF. The CDR3 bases are TGTGCCAGCAGCCCCCGGGGGAATGGCTACACCTTC. Based on the CDR3 plus reference TRBV7-9 and TRBJ1-2, the full variable domain is DTGVSQNPRHKITKRGQNVTFRCDPISEHNRLYWYRQTLGQGPEFLTYFQNEAQLEKSRLLSDRFSAERPKGSFSTLEIQRTEQGDSAMYLCASSPRGNGYTFGSGTRLTVV.

The CDR3, as DNA: TGCGCCAGCAGCAGAACGGGACAGGAGTTCTCCTACAATGAGCAGTTCTTC. This sequence encodes CASSRTGQEFSYNEQFF. The chain joins TRBV5-1 to TRBJ2-1, with TRBD1 matching over 8 bases. V trimming: 4 bases; J trimming: 0 bases; junction bases outside the gene matches: 9. The germline gives CDR1 SGHRS, CDR2 YFSETQ. The CDR3 extends over 17 amino acids. Using reference TRBV5-1 and TRBJ2-1 for the parts outside the CDR3, the full variable domain is KAGVTQTPRYLIKTRGQQVTLSCSPISGHRSVSWYQQTPGQGLQFLFEYFSETQRNKGNFPGRFSGRQFSNSRSEMNVSTLELGDSALYLCASSRTGQEFSYNEQFFGPGTRLTVL.

V usage is TRBV7-6 and J usage is TRBJ2-5, with 8 bases that match TRBD2. Germline lookup yields CDR1 SGHVS and CDR2 FNYEAQ. The CDR3 consists of 16 residues. The J segment lost 4 bases and the V segment lost 1 base, leaving 8 bases of the junction unmatched. The CDR3 sequence: CASSLGGTRVGETQYF. CDR3 nucleotide sequence: TGTGCCAGCAGCTTAGGCGGGACTAGGGTTGGAGAGACCCAGTACTTC.

This clone was recorded a few times. The chain has TRBV5-1 and TRBJ1-3; D is uncertain. V lost 4 bases, J lost 0 bases, and 20 bases lay in between. In germline, CDR1 is SGHRS, CDR2 YFSETQ. The CDR3 sequence is 18 residues long. As DNA, the CDR3 is TGCGCCAGCAGCCACACTTTGAATCCCGGGGACTCTGGAAACACCATATATTTT. Its protein product is CASSHTLNPGDSGNTIYF.

The chain employs TRBV4-1 and TRBJ1-3; D gene ambiguous. There are 14 residues in the CDR3. The germline V and J ends were trimmed by 1 base and 5 bases, with 9 bases remaining between them. The germline V gene encodes CDR1 MGHRA and CDR2 YSYEKL. This CDR3 reads CASSQGNSRNTIYF. The DNA for the CDR3 is TGCGCCAGCAGCCAAGGAAACAGTAGAAACACCATATATTTT.

This clone appeared once. The chain has TRBV5-4 and TRBJ1-4, with 11 bases that match TRBD1. The CDR3 has 14 residues. Germline assignment: CDR1 SGHNT and CDR2 YYREEE (reference sequence). Unmatched junction bases numbered 3, after V lost 4 bases and J lost 7 bases. CDR3 nucleotide sequence: TGTGCCAGCAGCAAGGACAGGGGGCGTGAAAAACTGTTTTTT. Translating it yields CASSKDRGREKLFF.